The rows below give T cell receptor beta chains drawn from one sample of a study of blood T cell repertoires in COVID-19. Sequencing was performed with immunoSEQ multiplex PCR; in TCRdb, only in-frame clones are kept and a portion is missing. The table shows 150,000 or so clones, with around 74% occurring only once. The sample taken for sequencing was peripheral blood. These receptors were obtained from a woman in her fifties or sixties with COVID-19, enrolled during active disease. The CDR3 runs from the conserved cysteine through the conserved F or W. A D gene is named only where the DNA matches it firmly. The size field is filled for only some rows; it gives once, few, many or a size class.

TRBV2	TRBD2	TRBJ2-5	NA	TGTGCCAGTGGCGGCACCGGGACTAGCCAAGAGACCCAGTACTTC	CASGGTGTSQETQYF
TRBV2	TRBD2	TRBJ2-3	NA	TGTGCCAGCAGGAGCGGGAGAGGGACAGATACGCAGTATTTT	CASRSGRGTDTQYF
TRBV3-1/TRBV3-2	TRBD2	TRBJ2-2	NA	TGTGCCAGCAGCCGGGGACTAGCGGGGGATCTGGCCGGGGAGCTGTTTTTT	CASSRGLAGDLAGELFF
TRBV30	TRBD1	TRBJ2-7	NA	TGTGCCTGGGACAGGGGGCGTACCTACGAGCAGTACTTC	CAWDRGRTYEQYF
TRBV2	TRBD1	TRBJ2-5	NA	TGTGCCAGCAGTGAAGCGACAGGGACCCAAGAGACCCAGTACTTC	CASSEATGTQETQYF
TRBV28	NA	TRBJ2-4	few	TGTGCCAGCCCCCCAGGGCAGGGCCTATCCAAAAACATTCAGTACTTC	CASPPGQGLSKNIQYF
TRBV29-1	TRBD2	TRBJ2-3	NA	TGCAGCGTACCGGGACTAGCGGGAGGGCCGAATACGCAGTATTTT	CSVPGLAGGPNTQYF
TRBV9	TRBD1	TRBJ1-3	NA	TGTGCCAGCAGCGTAGGGACAGGGGGAAACACCATATATTTT	CASSVGTGGNTIYF
TRBV6-1	NA	TRBJ1-2	few	TGTGCCAGCAGTGAAGCGACAGCTAATAACTATGGCTACACCTTC	CASSEATANNYGYTF
TRBV9	TRBD1	TRBJ2-2	NA	TGTGCCAGCAGGTCCGCCGGGACAGGGAACACCGGGGAGCTGTTTTTT	CASRSAGTGNTGELFF
TRBV7-3	TRBD2	TRBJ2-3	NA	TGTGCCAGCAGCTTAAGTCCCAGCGGGAGTACAGATACGCAGTATTTT	CASSLSPSGSTDTQYF
TRBV7-9	NA	TRBJ1-2	NA	TGTGCCAGCAGCTTTTCGACAGGACGCTACACCTTC	CASSFSTGRYTF
TRBV6-2/TRBV6-3	NA	TRBJ1-2	NA	TGTGCCAGCAGTATTTACAACTATTATGGCTACACCTTC	CASSIYNYYGYTF
TRBV28	NA	TRBJ2-7	NA	TGTGCCAGCAGTTTCAGGGCCTCGGGCTCCTACGAGCAGTACTTC	CASSFRASGSYEQYF
TRBV5-1	TRBD1	TRBJ1-1	NA	TGCGCCAGCAGCGACCGACAGGGGGCGACAGCTGAAGCTTTCTTT	CASSDRQGATAEAFF
TRBV5-1	TRBD1	TRBJ1-2	NA	TGCGCCAGCAGCTTTACAGGGGGCAGTGGCTACACCTTC	CASSFTGGSGYTF
TRBV5-1	NA	TRBJ1-3	few	TGCGCCAGCAGCTTAGGGGCCGGAAACACCATATATTTT	CASSLGAGNTIYF
TRBV5-5	TRBD2	TRBJ2-1	once	TGTGCCAGCAGCTTGGCACTAGCGGGGGGCCTGAGCTCCTACAATGAGCAGTTCTTC	CASSLALAGGLSSYNEQFF
TRBV24-1	TRBD1	TRBJ2-2	NA	TGTGCCACGGGACAGGGGCGGACTGGGACCGGGGAGCTGTTTTTT	CATGQGRTGTGELFF
TRBV5-6	TRBD1	TRBJ2-7	few	TGTGCCAGCAGCTTGGCGGGGAGGACAGGGGGCTGGGACGAGCAGTACTTC	CASSLAGRTGGWDEQYF
TRBV21-1	NA	TRBJ2-1	NA	TGTGCCAGCAGCAAAAGGGACTCGATCATAGTACACAATGAGCAGTTCTTC	CASSKRDSIIVHNEQFF
TRBV6-5	TRBD2	TRBJ2-5	NA	TGTGCCAGCAGTTACGGGGGGGGAGAGACCCAGTACTTC	CASSYGGGETQYF
TRBV25-1	TRBD1	TRBJ2-3	once	TGTGCCAGCAGGACAGGGCTAGATACGCAGTATTTT	CASRTGLDTQYF
TRBV19	NA	TRBJ1-2	once	TGTGCCAGTAGTATAGACAGGGTTTATGGCTACACCTTC	CASSIDRVYGYTF
TRBV2	NA	TRBJ1-6	few	TGTGCCAGCAGGGGGTCATGGCAGGGGTTTTCACCCCTCCACTTT	CASRGSWQGFSPLHF
TRBV18	TRBD1	TRBJ2-7	NA	TGTGCCAGCTCACCCCTGGACAGGGAAGGCGAGCAGTACTTC	CASSPLDREGEQYF
TRBV5-4	TRBD2	TRBJ2-1	once	TGTGCCAGCAGCACCGCTAGCGGGGGATCATACAATGAGCAGTTCTTC	CASSTASGGSYNEQFF
TRBV4-2	NA	TRBJ2-3	NA	TGTGCCAGCAGCCAAGCTAGCAGGATGGGCACAGATACGCAGTATTTT	CASSQASRMGTDTQYF
TRBV3-1/TRBV3-2	TRBD2	TRBJ2-5	NA	TGTGCCAGCAGCCCGGTAGCGGGAGTTGTAGAGACCCAGTACTTC	CASSPVAGVVETQYF
TRBV28	TRBD2	TRBJ2-3	NA	TGTGCCAGCAGTTCGGGGGGTACTTTTAAGTATTTT	CASSSGGTFKYF
TRBV19	NA	TRBJ1-1	NA	TGTGCCAGTAGGACCCATGGACAGAGCATGAACACTGAAGCTTTCTTT	CASRTHGQSMNTEAFF
TRBV6-2/TRBV6-3	NA	TRBJ1-1	few	TGTGCCAGCGGCCTCGGCACTGAAGCTTTCTTT	CASGLGTEAFF
TRBV19	NA	TRBJ2-5	NA	TGTGCCAGTAGTATGCCGGCAGGGACTGAAGAGACCCAGTACTTC	CASSMPAGTEETQYF
TRBV15	TRBD1	TRBJ2-1	once	TGTGCCACCAGCACTTTAAGACAGGGAGATAGTGAGCAGTTCTTC	CATSTLRQGDSEQFF
TRBV5-6	NA	TRBJ1-1	NA	TGTGCCAGCAGCTTGGCGACATTGAACACTGAAGCTTTCTTT	CASSLATLNTEAFF
TRBV12-2	NA	TRBJ1-3	NA	TGTGCAAGTCGCCTGAGATATAAGGACAGGGCTGGAAACACCATATATTTT	CASRLRYKDRAGNTIYF
TRBV12-3/TRBV12-4	NA	TRBJ2-3	NA	TGTGCCAGCCTTTCCCGAGATACGCAGTATTTT	CASLSRDTQYF
TRBV28	NA	TRBJ1-2	NA	TGTGCCAGCAGTTTTGGGCCCGACCGGAACTATGGCTACACCTTC	CASSFGPDRNYGYTF
TRBV6-5	NA	TRBJ2-1	NA	TGTGCCAGCAGAACTAGCTTTGGGGTAGTCAATGAGCAGTTCTTC	CASRTSFGVVNEQFF
TRBV2	TRBD1	TRBJ2-7	NA	TGTGCCAGCAGTCCCCGAACCGGGACAGGGGGCGAGCAGTACTTC	CASSPRTGTGGEQYF
TRBV5-6	NA	TRBJ1-5	NA	TGTGCCAGCAGCTTACGGGGAGGGAACCGTTATAGCAATCAGCCCCAGCATTTT	CASSLRGGNRYSNQPQHF
TRBV18	NA	TRBJ1-1	NA	TGTGCCAGCTCACCCGCTTCGGACAGTAACACTGAAGCTTTCTTT	CASSPASDSNTEAFF
TRBV21-1	NA	TRBJ2-3	NA	TGTGCCAGCAGCAAGGTCTTGCAGCGGGGACCGTCAGATACGCAGTATTTT	CASSKVLQRGPSDTQYF
TRBV7-9	NA	TRBJ2-2	NA	TGTGCCAGCACCTCGGGCAGGGGGGCGGGCACCGGGGAGCTGTTTTTT	CASTSGRGAGTGELFF